The entry below gives a single TCR beta chain sequence along with its context. Its target is unknown. The V and J ends lost 7 bases and 0 bases respectively, with 9 bases between them. CDR3 length equals 12 residues. Germline assignment: CDR1 SQVTM and CDR2 ANQGSEA. Treatment in this sample: oral pan-JAK inhibitor, 5-10 mg twice daily. Lesional scalp tissue (obtained by punch biopsy) and peripheral blood were collected from alopecia areata patients. The data derive from a study of CD8+ T cells in alopecia areata. Study-wide background: Each of the treated patients was given oral tofacitinib, 5 to 10 mg twice daily, for moderate-to-severe alopecia areata. Treated patients' severity was scored by percentage of affected scalp area. The study's findings and limits: Lesional scalp exceeded normal scalp in clonality, especially in alopecia totalis/universalis.

In each case, RNA was isolated and then reverse transcribed into cDNA as the sequencing template. Data came from immunoSEQ multiplex PCR; TCRdb stores just in-frame clones and leaves some out. The data hold about 180,000 clones, with 53% observed a single time. The genes are TRBV29-1 and TRBJ1-2; D not resolved. This TCR derives from a human donor with alopecia areata. Material: CD8+ T cells sorted from blood, obtained at week 24, from a patient treated with tofacitinib. The CDR3 DNA reads as TGCAGCGCTGGACCTTCTAACTATGGCTACACCTTC. This codes for CSAGPSNYGYTF.